This TCR beta chain was recovered during a study of shared clonotypes between healthy human individuals. The germline CDR1 and CDR2 sequences are SGHAT and FQNNGV. The CDR3 is 14 amino acids. V was trimmed by 8 bases and J by 8 bases, leaving 21 bases between them. The repertoire was sequenced with immunoSEQ multiplex PCR; TCRdb's copy has only in-frame clones and lacks some. The table shows 2,500,000 or so clones, with under 95% occurring only once. Study-level points and caveats: The study found lower generation probabilities in non-shared clonotypes than in those shared by all four donors.

Of note for this clone: Its antigen is currently unknown.

The chain has TRBV11-2 and TRBJ1-2, with D possibly TRBD1 on 5 matching bases. The sequence was collected from a man aged 18-30 years in good health. Some clones in this sample may be carry-over from other donors' samples. The sample was naive CD4+ T cells from PBMCs. Subset reported: CD45RA+ positively selected. As DNA, the CDR3 is TGTGCCAGCGCACCGTGGGGGGAGACGCGCGGCTACACCTTC. Protein product: CASAPWGETRGYTF. The whole variable domain, remainder taken from reference TRBV11-2 and TRBJ1-2, is EAGVAQSPRYKIIEKRQSVAFWCNPISGHATLYWYQQILGQGPKLLIQFQNNGVVDDSQLPKDRFSAERLKGVDSTLKIQPAKLEDSAVYLCASAPWGETRGYTFGSGTRLTVV.